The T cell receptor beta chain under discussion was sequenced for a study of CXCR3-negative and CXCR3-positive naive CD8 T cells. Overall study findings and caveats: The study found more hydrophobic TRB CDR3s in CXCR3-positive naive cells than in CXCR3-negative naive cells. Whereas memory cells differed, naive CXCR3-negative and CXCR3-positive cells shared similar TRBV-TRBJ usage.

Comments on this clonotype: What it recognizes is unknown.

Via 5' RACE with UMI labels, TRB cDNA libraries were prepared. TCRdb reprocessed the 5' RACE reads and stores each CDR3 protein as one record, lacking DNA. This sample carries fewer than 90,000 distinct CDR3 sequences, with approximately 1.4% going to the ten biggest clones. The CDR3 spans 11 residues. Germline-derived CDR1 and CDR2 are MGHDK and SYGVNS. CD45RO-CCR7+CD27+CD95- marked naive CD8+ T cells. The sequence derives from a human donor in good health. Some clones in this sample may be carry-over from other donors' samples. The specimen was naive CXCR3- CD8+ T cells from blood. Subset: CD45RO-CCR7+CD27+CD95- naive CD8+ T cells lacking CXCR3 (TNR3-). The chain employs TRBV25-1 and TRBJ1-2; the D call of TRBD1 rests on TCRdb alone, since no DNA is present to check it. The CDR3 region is CATQGGFGYTF.